These 20 T cell receptor beta chains were all obtained from the same sample, sequenced in a study of technical replicates of blood from a few donors. The repertoire was sequenced with immunoSEQ multiplex PCR; TCRdb's copy has only in-frame clones and lacks some. The data contain 100,000 or so clones, roughly 95% of them singletons. The sequenced sample was T cells isolated from PBMCs. The receptors originated from a human donor in good health.

This rearrangement joins TRBV7-9 to TRBJ1-6; a weak D match, TRBD1 (6 bases). In germline, CDR1 is SEHNR, CDR2 FQNEAQ (reference sequence). CDR3 size: 14 residues. V dropped 5 bases and J dropped 7 bases, with 12 bases sitting between them. CDR3 sequence (DNA): TGTGCCAGCAGCCCCGGGACACCGAATTCACCCCTCCACTTT. Encoded protein: CASSPGTPNSPLHF.

The V gene is TRBV5-6, the J gene TRBJ2-7, with D perhaps TRBD1 (6 bases). CDR1 is SGHDT, CDR2 YYEEEE, per germline. The germline V and J ends were trimmed by 4 bases and 3 bases, with 14 bases remaining between them. The CDR3 contains 14 residues. CDR3 sequence (DNA): TGTGCCAGCAGCCCGGCGGGCAGGGGCTACGAGCAGTACTTC. This codes for CASSPAGRGYEQYF.

The chain joins TRBV2 to TRBJ2-3, with D possibly being TRBD2 (5 bases). Germline CDR1 and CDR2: SNHLY and FYNNEI. This CDR3 is built from 14 residues. V dropped 1 base and J dropped 0 bases, with 5 bases sitting between them. The CDR3 reads CASSEGTSTDTQYF. CDR3 in DNA: TGTGCCAGCAGTGAAGGGACTAGCACAGATACGCAGTATTTT.

J is TRBJ2-7 and V is TRBV4-1; TRBD2 agrees at 8 bases. Losses at the gene ends were 4 bases for V and 6 bases for J; bases not matched to a gene: 23. The CDR3 is 19 residues long. Per germline, CDR1 MGHRA and CDR2 YSYEKL. The CDR3 protein is CASSPGGGRLAGLRGEQYF. The CDR3 bases are TGCGCCAGCAGCCCGGGGGGAGGTAGGCTAGCGGGCCTGAGGGGCGAGCAGTACTTC.

V usage is TRBV19 and J usage is TRBJ1-1, with D uncertain. The CDR3 spans 17 residues. Trimming removed 5 bases at V and 4 bases at J, with 23 bases between. Germline CDR1 is LNHDA and CDR2 is SQIVND (reference sequence). CDR3 protein: CASSLWPRKEIFTEAFF. DNA of the CDR3: TGTGCCAGTAGTTTATGGCCTCGCAAAGAAATTTTCACTGAAGCTTTCTTT.

The chain uses TRBV19 and TRBJ1-2; 7 bases map to TRBD1. The CDR3 contains 16 residues. J was trimmed by 4 bases and V by 4 bases; bases with no gene match: 12. CDR1 and CDR2 (germline): LNHDA, SQIVND (reference sequence). For the CDR3, the DNA is TGTGCCAGTAGTAATGTTCAGGGACAGAAAGTCTATGGCTACACCTTC. As protein: CASSNVQGQKVYGYTF.

This chain uses TRBV5-1 with TRBJ2-5; 9 bases are shared with TRBD2. Germline V gene lookup returns CDR1 SGHRS and CDR2 YFSETQ. There are 17 residues in the CDR3. The J segment lost 5 bases and the V segment lost 0 bases, leaving 11 bases of the junction unmatched. Here the CDR3 DNA reads TGCGCCAGCAGCTTGGATCCTAGCGGGATAGCAGGCGAGACCCAGTACTTC. Translating it yields CASSLDPSGIAGETQYF.

The chain recombines TRBV7-2 with TRBJ1-2, with D possibly matching TRBD1 (5 bases). Per the germline V gene, CDR1 is SGHTA and CDR2 is FQGNSA. CDR3 length equals 17 residues. V was trimmed by 0 bases and J by 1 base, leaving 15 bases between them. The CDR3 here is CASSLALSTEINYGYTF. The CDR3 bases are TGTGCCAGCAGCTTAGCGCTGTCGACAGAAATTAACTATGGCTACACCTTC.

The V gene is TRBV28, the J gene TRBJ2-5; possibly TRBD1 for D (5 bases). The germline CDR1 and CDR2 sequences are MDHEN and SYDVKM. This CDR3 region has 13 residues. V shed 6 bases and J shed 3 bases, with 11 bases lying between them. CDR3 DNA sequence: TGTGCCAGCAGCTCAGACAGCAAAGAGACCCAGTACTTC. It codes for CASSSDSKETQYF.

The CDR3 DNA is TGTGCCAGCAGTTCCGGGACAGGAGCTTATGGCTACACCTTC. It specifies CASSSGTGAYGYTF. The genes are TRBV27 and TRBJ1-2; 8 bases line up with TRBD1. Trimming at V came to 4 bases and at J to 5 bases, leaving 6 bases not matched to a gene. CDR3 length: 14 amino acids. Per the germline V gene, CDR1 is MNHEY and CDR2 is SMNVEV (reference sequence).

The chain couples TRBV7-8 to TRBJ2-7; D might be TRBD1 (5 bases). From germline, CDR1 is SGHVS and CDR2 FQNEAQ. Trimming shortened V by 8 bases and J by 4 bases, and 24 bases separated the two germline ends. The CDR3 has 16 amino acids. The CDR3 loop is CASLEFRGAGRYEQYF. The CDR3 nucleotides are TGTGCCAGCCTGGAATTCCGTGGGGCAGGGCGGTACGAGCAGTACTTC.

This chain links TRBV23-1 with TRBJ2-5, with D hard to call. TRBV23-1 counts as an open reading frame of uncertain function. Trimming took off 0 bases at V and 0 bases at J, with 20 bases between the two ends. The CDR3 runs 19 residues. The CDR3: CASSQSSPGLAEDQETQYF. CDR3 coding DNA: TGCGCCAGCAGTCAATCCTCGCCAGGCTTGGCCGAAGACCAAGAGACCCAGTACTTC.

This sequence joins TRBV13 and TRBJ2-7; 8 nucleotides line up with TRBD1. This CDR3 region has 15 residues. Per the germline V gene, CDR1 is PRHDT and CDR2 is FYEKMQ (reference sequence). The trim removed 3 bases at V and 5 bases at J, leaving 9 bases unmatched. The CDR3 DNA follows: TGTGCCAGCAGCTTCCCCGGACAGGGCGTCCACGAGCAGTACTTC. Translating it yields CASSFPGQGVHEQYF.

CDR3 nucleotide sequence: TGTGCCAGCAGTTACTCGACAGGCTTCGGAGGCTACACCTTC. As protein: CASSYSTGFGGYTF. V is TRBV6-5 and J is TRBJ1-2, with D possibly matching TRBD1 (6 bases). This CDR3 spans 14 amino acids. The V gene lost 0 bases and the J gene lost 8 bases, with 13 bases spanning the gap. The germline V gene encodes CDR1 MNHEY and CDR2 SVGAGI.

The chain employs TRBV19 and TRBJ2-1, with a possible D match to TRBD1 (6 bases). CDR1 and CDR2 from the germline V gene are LNHDA and SQIVND (reference sequence). This CDR3 spans 17 amino acids. Trimming left V 4 bases short and J 1 base short, with 17 bases between. The CDR3 DNA sequence: TGTGCCAGTAGTACAAAAACAGGGCTTCGATCCTACAATGAGCAGTTCTTC. Amino acids: CASSTKTGLRSYNEQFF.

V is TRBV7-9 and J is TRBJ2-7; no definite D call. Trimming stripped 2 bases from V and 2 bases from J, with 4 bases between. Germline V CDR1 and CDR2: SEHNR, FQNEAQ (reference sequence). The CDR3 has 12 residues. The CDR3 is CASSLSTYEQYF. The CDR3 bases are TGTGCCAGCAGCTTATCAACCTACGAGCAGTACTTC.

The chain carries TRBV28 and TRBJ2-7; D is unresolved. The germline V gene encodes CDR1 MDHEN and CDR2 SYDVKM. This CDR3 is built from 15 residues. Trimming removed 4 bases at V and 0 bases at J, with 13 bases between. In nucleotides, the CDR3 is TGTGCCAGCAGTTCCCCCCAGGCGAGCTCCTACGAGCAGTACTTC. Amino acids: CASSSPQASSYEQYF.

The chain joins TRBV19 to TRBJ1-1, with D perhaps TRBD1 (6 bases). Trimming took 7 bases from V and 1 from J, leaving 13 bases between them. CDR3 size: 14 residues. Looked up from germline, CDR1 is LNHDA and CDR2 is SQIVND (reference sequence). The CDR3 DNA sequence: TGTGCCAGTACCGAGACAGGAAAGAACACTGAAGCTTTCTTT. It codes for CASTETGKNTEAFF. Drawing the rest from reference TRBV19 and TRBJ1-1, the complete variable domain is DGGITQSPKYLFRKEGQNVTLSCEQNLNHDAMYWYRQDPGQGLRLIYYSQIVNDFQKGDIAEGYSVSREKKESFPLTVTSAQKNPTAFYLCASTETGKNTEAFFGQGTRLTVV.

The chain joins TRBV5-6 to TRBJ1-4; possibly TRBD1 for D (5 bases). The CDR3 contains 14 residues. Germline V gene sequence: CDR1 SGHDT, CDR2 YYEEEE. Trimming cost V 2 bases and J 4 bases, with 9 bases left between them. The CDR3 DNA reads as TGTGCCAGCAGCTTTGGAGGGGTTAATGAAAAACTGTTTTTT. It translates to CASSFGGVNEKLFF.

The chain combines TRBV11-3 with TRBJ2-5, with TRBD2 matching 13 bases. V gave up 6 bases and J gave up 1 base; unmatched junction bases: 5. The CDR3 is made up of 16 amino acids. The V gene's germline CDR1 is SGHNT and CDR2 YENEEA. DNA of the CDR3: TGTGCCAGCAGGTACCGGACTAGCGGGGGCCAAGAGACCCAGTACTTC. Protein product: CASRYRTSGGQETQYF.